The rows below give T cell receptor beta chains drawn from one sample of a study of cytomegalovirus exposure and HLA in healthy donors. This table comes from immunoSEQ multiplex PCR, and its TCRdb copy is limited to in-frame clones, with some not included. The sample contains roughly 130,000 clones, around three quarters of which appear only once. Sequenced: PBMCs. These receptors were taken from a male donor in good health and CMV-seronegative. The CDR3 runs from the conserved cysteine through the conserved F or W. D genes are given only for firm matches. Clone size, where shown, is once, few, many, or a class for clones that have expanded.

size	V	J	D	DNA	CDR3
once	TRBV25-1	TRBJ2-7	NA	TGTGCCAGCAGTCCTTTCCCCCTGAGCTCCTACGAGCAGTACTTC	CASSPFPLSSYEQYF
NA	TRBV27	TRBJ1-2	NA	TGTGCCAGCAGTATGGACAGAATTGGCTACACCTTC	CASSMDRIGYTF
NA	TRBV15	TRBJ1-2	TRBD1	TGTGCCACCAGCAGAGATTGGGGACAGGGAGATGGCTACACCTTC	CATSRDWGQGDGYTF
NA	TRBV11-3	TRBJ2-2	NA	TGTGCCAGCAGCTACAGGGCAGGCGGGGAGCTGTTTTTT	CASSYRAGGELFF
once	TRBV20-1	TRBJ2-7	NA	TGCGGGTGGGGGGACTCCTACGAGCAGTACTTC	CGWGDSYEQYF
NA	TRBV11-1	TRBJ1-1	NA	TGTGCCAGCAGCTTAAGGGGAACTGAAGCTTTCTTT	CASSLRGTEAFF
NA	TRBV6-5	TRBJ1-5	NA	TGTGCCAGCAGTTCCGTACAGGGAAGGAGCAATCAGCCCCAGCATTTT	CASSSVQGRSNQPQHF
NA	TRBV7-8	TRBJ1-3	NA	TGTGCCAGCAGCGACAACTCTGGAAACACCATATATTTT	CASSDNSGNTIYF
NA	TRBV5-4	TRBJ2-3	NA	TGTGCCAGCAGCTTGGGAGTGGGAGCGGCGCAGTATTTT	CASSLGVGAAQYF
NA	TRBV5-1	TRBJ2-7	NA	TGCGCCAGCAGCTTGGCCCAGGGTCGGTATGACGAGCAGTACTTC	CASSLAQGRYDEQYF
NA	TRBV7-8	TRBJ2-1	NA	TGTGCCAGCAGCTTAGTTCGATCGAGCTCCTACAATGAGCAGTTCTTC	CASSLVRSSSYNEQFF
few	TRBV6-4	TRBJ2-3	TRBD2	TGTGCCAGCAGTGACACTAGCGGGGGGGCAGATACGCAGTATTTT	CASSDTSGGADTQYF